The 26 T cell receptor beta chains in this list originate from one sample, sequenced in a study of blood T cell repertoires in COVID-19. Assay used: immunoSEQ multiplex PCR; TCRdb lists only in-frame clones, some missing. The sample includes tens of thousands of clones, approximately 86% of them seen just once. The specimen sequenced was peripheral blood. The receptors derive from a woman of 80 years or more with active or convalescent COVID-19.

The J gene is TRBJ1-2, the V gene TRBV29-1; the D is unclear. In germline, CDR1 is SQVTM, CDR2 ANQGSEA. This CDR3 is built from 12 residues. V was clipped by 5 bases and J by 4 bases, with 11 bases between them. CDR3 coding DNA: TGCAGCGTTCAGGAGGGTTTCTATGGCTACACCTTC. Protein sequence: CSVQEGFYGYTF.

J is TRBJ2-3 and V is TRBV19; 12 nucleotides match TRBD1. The V gene's germline CDR1 is LNHDA and CDR2 SQIVND (reference sequence). V lost 6 bases and J lost 4; bases outside the gene matches: 11. The CDR3 is 17 residues long. CDR3 nucleotides: TGTGCCAGTAGCCCAAATCCGGGACAGGGGGCCCCAGATACGCAGTATTTT. Translation: CASSPNPGQGAPDTQYF.

This clone was found a few times. The J gene is TRBJ1-2, the V gene TRBV2; a weak D match, TRBD1 (5 bases). The CDR3 covers 12 residues. Between the trimmed V and J ends, which lost 7 bases and 4 bases, there was a span of 10 bases. The germline V gene encodes CDR1 SNHLY and CDR2 FYNNEI. CDR3: CASMVDSYGYTF. The CDR3 DNA is TGTGCCAGCATGGTCGACAGCTATGGCTACACCTTC.

This clone was seen a single time. This sequence joins TRBV5-1 and TRBJ1-2, with 7 bases identical to TRBD1. From germline, CDR1 is SGHRS and CDR2 YFSETQ. The V gene end was trimmed by 2 bases and the J gene end by 6 bases; junction bases not matched to a gene: 10. This CDR3 contains 15 residues. CDR3 nucleotide sequence: TGCGCCAGCAGCTTAACAGGGGTTGACCCGGATGGCTACACCTTC. It encodes CASSLTGVDPDGYTF.

The chain recombines TRBV12-5 with TRBJ1-5, with a weak D call TRBD1 (5 bases). The CDR3 runs to 16 residues. Germline CDR1 LGHNT, CDR2 FRNRAP. V lost 3 bases and J lost 5, with 17 bases in between. In DNA form, the CDR3 reads TGTGCTAGTGGTTTTTTTGGGCTCCAGGGCGATCAGCCCCAGCATTTT. Its protein is CASGFFGLQGDQPQHF.

The chain has TRBV19 and TRBJ1-4; possibly TRBD1 for D (5 bases). In germline, CDR1 is LNHDA, CDR2 SQIVND (reference sequence). V lost 10 bases, J lost 7 bases, and 16 bases lay in between. The CDR3 extends over 13 amino acids. This chain's CDR3 is CATRGGSGEKLFF. CDR3 sequence (DNA): TGTGCCACCCGTGGGGGGTCTGGTGAAAAACTGTTTTTT.

The rearrangement joins TRBV18 to TRBJ2-7; TRBD1 is a possible D gene (6 bases). Germline V gene lookup returns CDR1 KGHSH and CDR2 LQKENI. This CDR3 comprises 14 residues. Trimming stripped 0 bases from V and 1 base from J, with 7 bases between. CDR3 sequence (DNA): TGTGCCAGCTCACCACCGACAGGATCCTACGAGCAGTACTTC. Translating it yields CASSPPTGSYEQYF. The variable domain in full, with the rest retrieved from reference TRBV18 and TRBJ2-7, is NAGVMQNPRHLVRRRGQEARLRCSPMKGHSHVYWYRQLPEEGLKFMVYLQKENIIDESGMPKERFSAEFPKEGPSILRIQQVVRGDSAAYFCASSPPTGSYEQYFGPGTRLTVT.

V and J are TRBV11-3 and TRBJ2-7, with 7 nucleotides matching TRBD1. CDR1 and CDR2 (germline): SGHNT, YENEEA. This CDR3 contains 14 residues. V lost 5 bases and J lost 2; bases outside the gene matches: 6. Here the CDR3 reads CASSPGTAPYEQYF. The CDR3 DNA reads TGTGCCAGCAGCCCCGGGACAGCTCCCTACGAGCAGTACTTC.

The V and J genes are TRBV9 and TRBJ2-1; TRBD1 agrees at 9 bases. The germline gives CDR1 SGDLS, CDR2 YYNGEE. This CDR3 is built from 15 residues. V trimming: 2 bases; J trimming: 7 bases; junction bases outside the gene matches: 7. The CDR3 DNA sequence: TGTGCCAGCAGCGTGTCTTCCGGGACAGGGAATGAGCAGTTCTTC. Encoded protein: CASSVSSGTGNEQFF. The whole variable domain, filled in from reference TRBV9 and TRBJ2-1, reads DSGVTQTPKHLITATGQRVTLRCSPRSGDLSVYWYQQSLDQGLQFLIQYYNGEERAKGNILERFSAQQFPDLHSELNLSSLELGDSALYFCASSVSSGTGNEQFFGPGTRLTVL.

The CDR3 bases are TGCGCCAGCAGCCCTACAGGGGGAAGGAGCTACGAGCAGTACTTC. This translates into CASSPTGGRSYEQYF. This rearrangement joins TRBV5-1 to TRBJ2-7; 8 bases match TRBD1. Per the germline V gene, CDR1 is SGHRS and CDR2 is YFSETQ. J lost 3 bases, V lost 4 bases, and 9 bases had no gene match. The length of the CDR3 is 15 residues.

The rearrangement joins TRBV7-8 to TRBJ2-1; D not certain. Between the trimmed V and J ends, which lost 1 base and 5 bases, there was a span of 6 bases. CDR1 is SGHVS, CDR2 FQNEAQ, per germline. CDR3 size: 13 residues. The CDR3: CASSLVFDNEQFF. CDR3 nucleotides: TGTGCCAGCAGCTTAGTTTTCGACAATGAGCAGTTCTTC. The full variable domain, in which reference TRBV7-8 and TRBJ2-1 provide the parts outside the CDR3, is GAGVSQSPRYKVAKRGQDVALRCDPISGHVSLFWYQQALGQGPEFLTYFQNEAQLDKSGLPSDRFFAERPEGSVSTLKIQRTQQEDSAVYLCASSLVFDNEQFFGPGTRLTVL.

This clone was counted a single time. The chain joins TRBV14 to TRBJ2-4, with D possibly matching TRBD1 (6 bases). The germline CDR1 and CDR2 sequences are SGHDN and FVKESK. Trimming removed 2 bases at V and 9 bases at J, with 14 bases between. The CDR3 spans 14 residues. The CDR3 spells CASSQSQGGGIQYF. CDR3 nucleotide sequence: TGTGCCAGCAGCCAATCACAGGGTGGTGGCATTCAGTACTTC. The full variable domain, its missing parts supplied by reference TRBV14 and TRBJ2-4, is EAGVTQFPSHSVIEKGQTVTLRCDPISGHDNLYWYRRVMGKEIKFLLHFVKESKQDESGMPNNRFLAERTGGTYSTLKVQPAELEDSGVYFCASSQSQGGGIQYFGAGTRLSVL.

The chain is built from TRBV10-3 and TRBJ2-7, with 9 positions matching TRBD2. Germline CDR1 ENHRY, CDR2 SYGVKD. There are 15 residues in the CDR3. The V gene end was trimmed by 4 bases and the J gene end by 0 bases; junction bases not matched to a gene: 4. CDR3 in DNA: TGTGCCATCAGTGTGACTAGCGGCAGCTCCTACGAGCAGTACTTC. Its protein product is CAISVTSGSSYEQYF.

The chain has TRBV18 and TRBJ1-3; D is possibly TRBD1 (6 bases). Per germline, CDR1 KGHSH and CDR2 LQKENI. CDR3 size: 16 residues. Trimming removed 3 bases from V and 0 bases from J, with 12 bases in between. The CDR3 sequence is CASSPRTEISGNTIYF. The CDR3 DNA follows: TGTGCCAGCTCACCTAGGACAGAGATCTCTGGAAACACCATATATTTT.

The chain combines TRBV28 with TRBJ2-1, with 8 bases lining up with TRBD1. Germline-derived CDR1 and CDR2 are MDHEN and SYDVKM. There are 14 residues in the CDR3. V lost 4 bases, J lost 7 bases, and 6 bases stayed unmatched. CDR3 protein: CASSSPGQVNEQFF. The CDR3 DNA follows: TGTGCCAGCAGTTCACCGGGACAGGTGAATGAGCAGTTCTTC.

This rearrangement joins TRBV6-5 to TRBJ2-7; 9 bases align to TRBD1. Per germline, CDR1 MNHEY and CDR2 SVGAGI. The J segment lost 7 bases and the V segment lost 6 bases, leaving 7 bases of the junction unmatched. This CDR3 region has 13 residues. In nucleotides, the CDR3 is TGTGCCAGCAGCACCGGACAGGGGTCGGAGCAGTACTTC. This encodes CASSTGQGSEQYF.

The table lists this clone with a count of one. This chain connects TRBV2 to TRBJ2-5, with D tentatively TRBD1 (5 bases). The V end lost 6 bases, the J end lost 4 bases, and 9 bases lay between the germline ends. The germline gives CDR1 SNHLY, CDR2 FYNNEI. This CDR3 has 12 residues. The CDR3 sequence: CASRTAPETQYF. For the CDR3, the DNA is TGTGCCAGCAGGACAGCCCCAGAGACCCAGTACTTC.

This clone appeared a few times. The genes are TRBV12-3 or TRBV12-4 and TRBJ1-5; D unresolved. Trimming took 3 bases from V and 9 from J, leaving 12 bases between them. This CDR3 has 13 amino acids. The CDR3 region has the DNA TGTGCCAGCAGTTTGGAGGTTCCGGGGCCCCAGCATTTT. Its protein is CASSLEVPGPQHF.

The chain employs TRBV18 and TRBJ1-5; the D is unclear. Germline V lookup: CDR1 KGHSH, CDR2 LQKENI. The CDR3 is 13 residues long. The V end lost 2 bases, the J end lost 4 bases, and 6 bases lay between the germline ends. CDR3 in amino acids: CASSPGLNQPQHF. The CDR3 DNA is TGTGCCAGCTCACCAGGCTTAAATCAGCCCCAGCATTTT.

In DNA form, the CDR3 reads TGTGCCAGCAGCTTAGCTCTACAGGGATTGGTAGAGACCCAGTACTTC. This translates into CASSLALQGLVETQYF. The rearrangement uses TRBV7-9 and TRBJ2-5; a weak D match, TRBD1 (6 bases). Germline V gene data show CDR1 as SEHNR and CDR2 as FQNEAQ (reference sequence). The CDR3 has 16 amino acids. The V end lost 0 bases, the J end lost 4 bases, and 15 bases lay between the germline ends.

This chain uses TRBV3-1 (or the pseudogene TRBV3-2) with TRBJ1-2; 9 nucleotides agree with TRBD1. Germline V gene sequence: CDR1 LGHDT, CDR2 YNNKEL (reference sequence). The CDR3 consists of 14 residues. Trimming removed 2 bases from V and 5 bases from J; junction bases left unmatched: 3. CDR3 in DNA: TGTGCCAGCAGCCAAACCGGGACAGGGTATGGCTACACCTTC. The encoded protein is CASSQTGTGYGYTF.

The chain joins TRBV15 to TRBJ2-5; 8 bases align to TRBD2. Losses at the gene ends were 1 base for V and 0 bases for J; bases not matched to a gene: 7. Germline assignment: CDR1 LNHNV and CDR2 YYDKDF (reference sequence). The CDR3 is 17 residues long. The CDR3 is CATSRGRGGSYQETQYF. The CDR3 bases are TGTGCCACCAGCAGAGGGCGCGGGGGGAGCTACCAAGAGACCCAGTACTTC.

V is TRBV11-3 and J is TRBJ2-3; TRBD2 aligns across 9 bases. Losses at the gene ends were 7 bases for V and 2 bases for J; bases not matched to a gene: 7. This CDR3 has 15 amino acids. CDR1 and CDR2 from the germline V gene are SGHNT and YENEEA. CDR3 sequence (DNA): TGTGCCAGCATAAGGGCGGGAGGGAACACAGATACGCAGTATTTT. Its protein product is CASIRAGGNTDTQYF.

This chain joins TRBV6-6 and TRBJ1-1; 8 nucleotides match TRBD1. The V gene's germline CDR1 is MNHNY and CDR2 SVGAGI (reference sequence). V lost 2 bases and J lost 3; bases outside the gene matches: 8. This CDR3 has 16 residues. The CDR3 spells CASSYPQGAGDTEAFF. The CDR3 DNA follows: TGTGCCAGCAGTTACCCGCAGGGGGCAGGGGACACTGAAGCTTTCTTT.

The chain uses TRBV6-5 and TRBJ1-2; 7 nucleotides line up with TRBD1. The CDR3 contains 15 residues. V shed 4 bases, J shed 2 bases, and the junction held 7 bases outside the gene matches. CDR1 and CDR2 from the germline V gene are MNHEY and SVGAGI. The CDR3 is CASSLRQGANYGYTF. The CDR3 DNA reads as TGTGCCAGCAGTTTAAGACAGGGCGCAAACTATGGCTACACCTTC.

The chain combines TRBV2 with TRBJ2-3; 8 nucleotides match TRBD2. The CDR3 has 18 amino acids. V dropped 1 base and J dropped 0; count of bases not matched to a gene: 9. The germline V gene has CDR1 SNHLY and CDR2 FYNNEI. CDR3 sequence reads: CASSEGLGLAHSTDTQYF. The CDR3 DNA reads TGTGCCAGCAGTGAAGGGCTTGGACTAGCACATAGCACAGATACGCAGTATTTT.